The 4 T cell receptor beta chains given below trace back to one sample, sequenced in a study of shared clonotypes between healthy human individuals. The method was immunoSEQ multiplex PCR; TCRdb's version includes in-frame clones alone and lacks a portion of them. The table has 1.5 million to 2.5 million clones, roughly 95% seen once. Naive CD8 cells were CD45RO-negative, positively selected for CCR7, excluding terminally differentiated effector memory CD45RA+ cells. Sequencing used naive CD8+ T cells sorted from blood. The receptors come from a man in his late teens or twenties in good health.

There are a few counts of this clone. The rearrangement links TRBV4-1 to TRBJ2-4; D perhaps matches TRBD2 (6 bases). The germline CDR1 and CDR2 sequences are MGHRA and YSYEKL. V was pared by 1 base and J by 9 bases, with 13 bases between. The CDR3 has 14 residues. The CDR3 loop reads CASSQAVDGGIQYF. The CDR3 bases are TGCGCCAGCAGCCAAGCAGTAGACGGGGGCATTCAGTACTTC.

The V and J genes are TRBV5-4 and TRBJ2-7; TRBD2 matches 11 bases. The V segment lost 4 bases and the J segment 2 bases; nucleotides outside the gene matches: 5. The germline gives CDR1 SGHNT, CDR2 YYREEE (reference sequence). This CDR3 has 15 amino acids. CDR3 residues: CASSHLAGGTYEQYF. In DNA form, the CDR3 reads TGTGCCAGCAGCCACCTAGCGGGGGGCACCTACGAGCAGTACTTC.

The chain is built from TRBV28 and TRBJ2-7, with 7 positions matching TRBD1. Germline assignment: CDR1 MDHEN and CDR2 SYDVKM. V shed 8 bases and J 2 bases; nucleotides not matched to a gene: 6. CDR3 length: 13 residues. The CDR3 DNA sequence: TGTGCCAGCCAATGGACAGGACCCTACGAGCAGTACTTC. Residues: CASQWTGPYEQYF.

The chain combines TRBV28 with TRBJ1-1; 8 bases map to TRBD1. Germline V gene lookup returns CDR1 MDHEN and CDR2 SYDVKM. V was pared by 7 bases and J by 11 bases, with 24 bases of the junction left unmatched. CDR3 length: 17 residues. The CDR3 loop is CASTLLGGQGEVDFAFF. The DNA of the CDR3 is TGTGCCAGCACTCTACTGGGCGGACAGGGAGAAGTTGACTTCGCTTTCTTT.